The clone carrying this T cell receptor (beta chain) was picked up many times. The V gene lost 3 bases and the J gene lost 4 bases, with 15 bases spanning the gap. Germline CDR1 is DFQATT and CDR2 is SNEGSKA (reference sequence). There are 14 residues in the CDR3. This sample is part of a study of blood T cells in healthy people across ages. Study-wide context: Per every two T cells, about one barcoded beta molecule was captured by template switching.

A second PCR of 7 to 11 cycles used a sample-barcoded 5' primer and a J-beta primer mix. In TCRdb, the 5' RACE reads were re-called with MiXCR into one record per CDR3 protein. The sample lists around 900,000 distinct CDR3 sequences, roughly 26% occurring once. The sequenced sample consisted of blood. This chain connects TRBV20-1 to TRBJ1-2, with D possibly TRBD1 on 6 matching bases. The sequence was obtained from a woman over 75 in good health. CDR3 loop: CSARDGQLRYGYTF. CDR3 nucleotide sequence: TGCAGTGCTAGGGATGGACAGTTGCGCTATGGCTACACCTTC.